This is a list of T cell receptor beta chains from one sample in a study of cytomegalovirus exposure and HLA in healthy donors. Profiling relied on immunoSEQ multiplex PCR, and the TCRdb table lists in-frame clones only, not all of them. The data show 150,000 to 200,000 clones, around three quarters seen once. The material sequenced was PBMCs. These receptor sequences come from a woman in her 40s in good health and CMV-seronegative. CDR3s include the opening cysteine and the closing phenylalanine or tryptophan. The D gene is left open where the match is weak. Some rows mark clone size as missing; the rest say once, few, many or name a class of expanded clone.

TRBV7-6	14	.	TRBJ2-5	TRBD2	CASSSGRARETQYF	TGTGCCAGCAGTAGCGGGAGGGCTCGAGAGACCCAGTACTTC
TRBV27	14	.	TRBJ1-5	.	CASSLEGIGQPQHF	TGTGCCAGCAGTTTGGAGGGAATCGGTCAGCCCCAGCATTTT
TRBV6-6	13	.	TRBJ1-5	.	CASSPKHYQPQHF	TGTGCCAGCAGTCCCAAGCACTATCAGCCCCAGCATTTT
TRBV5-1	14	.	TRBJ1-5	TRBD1	CASSSGGGNQPQHF	TGCGCCAGCAGCTCAGGGGGAGGAAATCAGCCCCAGCATTTT
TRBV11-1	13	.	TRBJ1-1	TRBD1	CASSLRQGTEAFF	TGTGCCAGCAGCTTACGACAGGGCACTGAAGCTTTCTTT
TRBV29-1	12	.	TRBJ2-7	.	CSVEGSSYEQYF	TGCAGCGTTGAAGGCAGCTCCTACGAGCAGTACTTC
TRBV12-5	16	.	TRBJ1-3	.	CASGSPGGRYGNTIYF	TGTGCTAGTGGTTCCCCCGGCGGGCGGTACGGAAACACCATATATTTT
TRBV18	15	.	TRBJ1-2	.	CASSPGGGSSYGYTF	TGTGCCAGCTCACCAGGGGGAGGAAGTTCTTATGGCTACACCTTC
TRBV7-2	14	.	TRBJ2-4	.	CASSLGMGQNIQYF	TGTGCCAGCAGCTTAGGGATGGGCCAAAACATTCAGTACTTC
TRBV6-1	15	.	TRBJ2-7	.	CASSSGSPLAYEQYF	TGTGCCAGCAGTTCGGGGTCCCCCCTCGCCTACGAGCAGTACTTC
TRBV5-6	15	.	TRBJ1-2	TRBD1	CASSPYNRGESGYTF	TGTGCCAGCAGCCCCTATAACAGGGGAGAATCTGGCTACACCTTC
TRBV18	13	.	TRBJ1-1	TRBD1	CASSLDRDTEAFF	TGTGCCAGCTCCCTCGACAGGGACACTGAAGCTTTCTTT
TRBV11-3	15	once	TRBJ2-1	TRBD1	CASSRRGYPYNEQFF	TGTGCCAGCAGCCGCAGGGGGTATCCCTACAATGAGCAGTTCTTC
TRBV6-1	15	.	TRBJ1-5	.	CASSGGQAGTQPQHF	TGTGCCAGCAGCGGGGGCCAAGCGGGAACGCAGCCCCAGCATTTT
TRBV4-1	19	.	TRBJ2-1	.	CASSQERAFSDTPGNEQFF	TGCGCCAGCAGCCAAGAGAGGGCCTTTAGCGATACGCCGGGGAATGAGCAGTTCTTC